These T cell receptor beta chains were read from a single sample in a study of blood T cell repertoires in COVID-19. Using immunoSEQ multiplex PCR, the repertoire was profiled, and TCRdb retains in-frame clones only, with some absent. The sample has 150,000 to 250,000 clones; around 80% are singletons. Sequencing input: peripheral blood. All receptors derive from a human donor with acute or convalescent COVID-19. The donor label of this sample is uncertain. Each CDR3 is given with its conserved first and last residue.

j_call v_call cdr3_aa
TRBJ1-1 TRBV3-1/TRBV3-2 CASSQVTGGNMNTEAFF
TRBJ1-5 TRBV28 CASSWDPQGSQPQHF
TRBJ2-2 TRBV3-1/TRBV3-2 CASSLAGGDTGELFF
TRBJ1-3 TRBV28 CASSLTNRPSGNTIYF
TRBJ2-3 TRBV6-5 CASRTSGKADTQYF
TRBJ1-2 TRBV15 CATSNPAGRSGGYTF
TRBJ1-1 TRBV5-1 CASSSSGTGSTEAFF
TRBJ2-2 TRBV11-2 CASTGFNTGELFF
TRBJ2-2 TRBV5-1 CASSEGARINTGELFF
TRBJ2-1 TRBV18 CASSPIILTGSSYNEQFF
TRBJ2-7 TRBV7-3 CASSFRQGAAYEQYF
TRBJ2-1 TRBV21-1 CASRWGGFNEQFF
TRBJ1-2 TRBV6-5 CASNIAGGSGYTF
TRBJ1-5 TRBV30 CAWSGQGSQPQHF
TRBJ2-3 TRBV5-6 CASSPGLALPGGTDTQYF
TRBJ2-5 TRBV24-1 CATSGAGGKTQYF